Below are 20 T cell receptor beta chains sequenced from a single sample in a study of T cells after posttransplantation cyclophosphamide. Busulfan-fludarabine conditioning, marrow transplant, and cyclophosphamide on days +3 and +4 were administered. This table comes from immunoSEQ multiplex PCR, and its TCRdb copy is limited to in-frame clones, with some not included. The sample lists some 6,900 clones, just over 90% seen once, with about an eighth in the top ten. The sample in question was PBMCs, obtained 1404 days after allogeneic stem cell transplant with posttransplant cyclophosphamide. Source of these receptors: a female patient aged 45-60 years who received an allogeneic stem cell transplant from a related donor, was CMV-positive, and had no GVHD. Some T cells may originate from the graft donor.

This rearrangement joins TRBV20-1 to TRBJ2-5; no clear D. There are 11 residues in the CDR3. The V and J ends lost 7 bases and 5 bases respectively, with 11 bases between them. Germline lookup yields CDR1 DFQATT and CDR2 SNEGSKA (reference sequence). CDR3 region: CSGLRTETQYF. Here the CDR3 DNA reads TGCAGTGGTTTGAGAACGGAGACCCAGTACTTC.

The V and J genes are TRBV9 and TRBJ2-5; 14 bases agree with TRBD2. The CDR3 consists of 16 residues. Germline V gene data show CDR1 as SGDLS and CDR2 as YYNGEE. Trimming removed 5 bases from V and 7 bases from J; junction bases left unmatched: 10. The CDR3 sequence: CASRKGLAGASGTQYF. CDR3 DNA: TGTGCCAGCAGAAAGGGACTAGCGGGAGCTTCAGGGACCCAGTACTTC.

CDR3 in amino acids: CSVVASGTLYEQYF. CDR3 coding DNA: TGCAGCGTTGTAGCTAGCGGGACCCTATACGAGCAGTACTTC. This chain uses TRBV29-1 with TRBJ2-7; 9 bases are shared with TRBD2. Germline trimming cut 4 bases from V and 4 bases from J; bases unmatched to any gene: 8. Per the germline V gene, CDR1 is SQVTM and CDR2 is ANQGSEA. The CDR3 covers 14 residues.

V is TRBV19 and J is TRBJ2-3, with TRBD1 matching over 7 bases. Germline V gene data show CDR1 as LNHDA and CDR2 as SQIVND (reference sequence). V dropped 9 bases and J dropped 2; count of bases not matched to a gene: 11. The CDR3 contains 15 residues. Written as DNA, the CDR3 is TGTGCCAGCCCTCCCGGGACAGATTCCACAGATACGCAGTATTTT. Residues: CASPPGTDSTDTQYF. Variable domain in full (rest from reference TRBV19 and TRBJ2-3): DGGITQSPKYLFRKEGQNVTLSCEQNLNHDAMYWYRQDPGQGLRLIYYSQIVNDFQKGDIAEGYSVSREKKESFPLTVTSAQKNPTAFYLCASPPGTDSTDTQYFGPGTRLTVL.

This rearrangement joins TRBV18 to TRBJ1-5; maybe TRBD1 (5 bases). The germline V and J ends were trimmed by 6 bases and 5 bases, with 17 bases remaining between them. Per germline, CDR1 KGHSH and CDR2 LQKENI. The CDR3 has 15 amino acids. The CDR3, as DNA: TGTGCCAGCTCCGGCGGTAGGGGAAGGCATCAGCCCCAGCATTTT. Amino acids: CASSGGRGRHQPQHF.

The chain recombines TRBV15 with TRBJ2-7; 8 nucleotides agree with TRBD2. Germline-derived CDR1 and CDR2 are LNHNV and YYDKDF (reference sequence). This CDR3 has 14 amino acids. The junction had 3 bases not matched to a gene; V was cut back by 3 bases and J by 2 bases. The CDR3 DNA sequence: TGTGCCACCAGCAGTGGAGCGGGAGCCTACGAGCAGTACTTC. Translated, it gives CATSSGAGAYEQYF.

The chain carries TRBV25-1 and TRBJ1-1; D unresolved. Germline CDR1 MGHDK, CDR2 SYGVNS. This CDR3 contains 12 residues. The V and J ends lost 0 bases and 11 bases respectively, with 10 bases between them. The CDR3 DNA is TGTGCCAGCAGTGAATACTACGGTATGGCTTTCTTT. Translated: CASSEYYGMAFF.

The rearrangement uses TRBV30 and TRBJ2-5; 7 bases fit TRBD2. This CDR3 has 15 amino acids. Germline loops: CDR1 GTSNPN, CDR2 SVGIG (reference sequence). Trimming removed 4 bases from V and 7 bases from J; junction bases left unmatched: 15. CDR3 in DNA: TGTGCCTGGACAAGGGGAGGGAGGGCTTCTGGGACCCAGTACTTC. Protein product: CAWTRGGRASGTQYF.

This sequence joins TRBV6-1 and TRBJ1-5; D gene unclear. Germline CDR1 MNHNS, CDR2 SASEGT. V was shortened by 6 bases and J by 1 base, with 10 bases between the two germline ends. CDR3 length: 14 residues. The CDR3 spells CASRSAGSNQPQHF. CDR3 in DNA: TGTGCCAGCAGGTCGGCGGGGAGCAATCAGCCCCAGCATTTT.

The chain has TRBV7-6 and TRBJ2-1, with 8 positions matching TRBD1. Germline V gene data show CDR1 as SGHVS and CDR2 as FNYEAQ. V dropped 5 bases and J dropped 9; count of bases not matched to a gene: 15. The CDR3 is 16 amino acids. CDR3 bases: TGTGCCAGCAGCCACCTCGCCGGGACAGGTAAAGGTGAGCAGTTCTTC. It yields the protein CASSHLAGTGKGEQFF.

The CDR3 region has the DNA TGTGCCAGTAGTATCGGAAACATTCAGTACTTC. Protein product: CASSIGNIQYF. The J gene is TRBJ2-4, the V gene TRBV19, with no clear D. This CDR3 is 11 amino acids long. Trimming shortened V by 3 bases and J by 6 bases, and 3 bases separated the two germline ends. Germline loops: CDR1 LNHDA, CDR2 SQIVND (reference sequence).

The chain has TRBV6-6 and TRBJ2-7; 12 nucleotides match TRBD2. From germline, CDR1 is MNHNY and CDR2 SVGAGI (reference sequence). The CDR3 is made up of 15 amino acids. V shed 6 bases, J shed 0 bases, and the junction held 3 bases outside the gene matches. CDR3 region: CASRPLAGGSYEQYF. In nucleotides, the CDR3 is TGTGCCAGCAGACCACTAGCGGGAGGCTCCTACGAGCAGTACTTC.

The gene calls are TRBV27 and TRBJ2-1; TRBD2 agrees at 8 bases. The CDR3 consists of 14 residues. Germline V gives CDR1 MNHEY, CDR2 SMNVEV (reference sequence). The J segment lost 5 bases and the V segment lost 5 bases, leaving 5 bases of the junction unmatched. The CDR3 loop reads CASSPRTSHNEQFF. DNA for the CDR3: TGTGCCAGCAGTCCCCGGACTAGCCACAATGAGCAGTTCTTC.

The gene calls are TRBV13 and TRBJ2-5, with unresolved D. Trimming removed 5 bases at V and 5 bases at J, with 9 bases between. The CDR3 is 12 amino acids. Germline CDR1 PRHDT, CDR2 FYEKMQ (reference sequence). The CDR3 spells CASSTSMETQYF. The CDR3, as DNA: TGTGCCAGCAGCACCAGTATGGAGACCCAGTACTTC.

The rearrangement links TRBV19 to TRBJ1-4; D is unresolved. In germline, CDR1 is LNHDA, CDR2 SQIVND (reference sequence). CDR3 length: 14 residues. V lost 7 bases and J 2 bases, leaving 11 bases between the germline ends. The CDR3 DNA reads as TGTGCCAGTACCCATAGAAGTACTAATGAAAAACTGTTTTTT. Translating it yields CASTHRSTNEKLFF.

The V gene is TRBV18, the J gene TRBJ2-1; 11 nucleotides match TRBD2. From germline, CDR1 is KGHSH and CDR2 LQKENI. The CDR3 totals 15 residues. The trim removed 3 bases at V and 2 bases at J, leaving 0 bases unmatched. In DNA form, the CDR3 reads TGTGCCAGCTCACCGGGACTAGCGGCCTACAATGAGCAGTTCTTC. This translates into CASSPGLAAYNEQFF.

The chain employs TRBV5-6 and TRBJ2-7; tentative D call: TRBD2 (6 bases). The CDR3 is 14 amino acids. V lost 0 bases to trimming and J lost 5 bases, with 12 bases between them. From germline, CDR1 is SGHDT and CDR2 YYEEEE. CDR3 bases: TGTGCCAGCAGCTTGGGCCAGGGACTCGACGAGCAGTACTTC. It codes for CASSLGQGLDEQYF.

The chain uses TRBV11-1 and TRBJ2-1, with D possibly being TRBD2 (7 bases). The CDR3 loop spans 16 amino acids. Germline V gene data show CDR1 as SGHAT and CDR2 as FQDESV (reference sequence). Trimming cost V 5 bases and J 6 bases, with 20 bases left between them. CDR3 region: CASSTFGGWTSNEQFF. As DNA, the CDR3 is TGTGCCAGCAGCACATTCGGGGGCTGGACTAGCAATGAGCAGTTCTTC.

The V gene is TRBV18, the J gene TRBJ2-1, with 9 bases identical to TRBD2. Germline trimming cut 3 bases from V and 9 bases from J; bases unmatched to any gene: 9. This CDR3 region has 15 residues. Germline V lookup: CDR1 KGHSH, CDR2 LQKENI. The CDR3 nucleotides are TGTGCCAGCTCACCTAGCGGGGGACTACAATTTGAGCAGTTCTTC. Its translation is CASSPSGGLQFEQFF.

J is TRBJ1-5 and V is TRBV6-6; no firm D call. Trimming cost V 7 bases and J 0 bases, with 7 bases left between them. The CDR3 covers 13 residues. Germline values: CDR1 MNHNY, CDR2 SVGAGI (reference sequence). The CDR3 DNA is TGTGCCAGCAAAGACATTAGCAATCAGCCCCAGCATTTT. It specifies CASKDISNQPQHF.